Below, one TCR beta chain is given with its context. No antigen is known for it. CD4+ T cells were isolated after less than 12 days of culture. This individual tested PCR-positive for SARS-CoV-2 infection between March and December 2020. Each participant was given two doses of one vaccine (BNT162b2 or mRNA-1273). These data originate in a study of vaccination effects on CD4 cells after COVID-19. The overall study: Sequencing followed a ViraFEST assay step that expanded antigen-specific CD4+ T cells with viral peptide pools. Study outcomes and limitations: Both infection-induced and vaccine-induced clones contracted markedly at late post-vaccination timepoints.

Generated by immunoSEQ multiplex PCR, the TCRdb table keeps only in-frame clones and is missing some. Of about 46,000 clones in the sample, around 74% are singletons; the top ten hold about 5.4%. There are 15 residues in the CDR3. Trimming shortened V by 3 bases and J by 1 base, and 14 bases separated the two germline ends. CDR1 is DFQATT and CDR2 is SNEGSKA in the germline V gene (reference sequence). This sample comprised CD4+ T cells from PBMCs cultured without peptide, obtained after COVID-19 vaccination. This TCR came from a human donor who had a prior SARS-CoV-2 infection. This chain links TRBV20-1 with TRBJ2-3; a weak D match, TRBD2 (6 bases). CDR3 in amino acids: CSASLVGSGTDTQYF. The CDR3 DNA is TGCAGTGCTAGTCTTGTCGGGAGTGGCACAGATACGCAGTATTTT.